The rows below give T cell receptor beta chains drawn from one sample of a study of T cell changes during pregnancy in multiple sclerosis. Produced via immunoSEQ multiplex PCR; TCRdb's table is partial and in-frame only. The profile shows about 69,000 clones, around nine tenths of them singletons. This material consisted of CD4+ T cells from peripheral blood mononuclear cells, taken in the third trimester of pregnancy. Receptors were obtained from a female donor in good health, enrolled as a control in a pregnancy study. CDR3s include the opening cysteine and the closing phenylalanine or tryptophan. A D gene is named only where the DNA matches it firmly. Some rows have no size entry. The others give once, few or many, or a class for an expanded clone.

TRBJ1-5 - - TRBV6-5 CASSLEYSNQPQHF TGTGCCAGCAGCCTCGAGTATAGCAATCAGCCCCAGCATTTT
TRBJ2-5 - TRBD1 TRBV15 CATSRGQGTETQYF TGTGCCACCAGCAGAGGACAGGGAACAGAGACCCAGTACTTC
TRBJ1-2 - TRBD1 TRBV7-2 CASSPDRVSGYTF TGTGCCAGCAGCCCGGACAGGGTTTCTGGCTACACCTTC
TRBJ1-1 - TRBD1 TRBV7-2 CASSLRYMGQGATEAFF TGTGCCAGCAGCTTAAGGTACATGGGACAGGGGGCAACTGAAGCTTTCTTT
TRBJ1-3 - - TRBV4-3 CASSQDGGLAGNTIYF TGCGCCAGCAGCCAAGACGGGGGGCTGGCTGGAAACACCATATATTTT
TRBJ1-2 - - TRBV7-3 CASSLDRRSNYGYTF TGTGCCAGCAGCCTGGACAGACGCTCTAACTATGGCTACACCTTC
TRBJ1-2 - TRBD1 TRBV4-1 CASSHPLRDRGRDGYTF TGCGCCAGCAGCCACCCTTTAAGGGACAGGGGGCGCGATGGCTACACCTTC
TRBJ1-5 - TRBD1 TRBV10-3 CATKDRSDQPQHF TGTGCCACCAAGGACAGGTCGGATCAGCCCCAGCATTTT
TRBJ1-1 - - TRBV6-5 CASSSSLGGTEAFF TGTGCCAGCAGTTCCTCATTGGGGGGCACTGAAGCTTTCTTT
TRBJ1-6 few - TRBV5-1 CASSLDVGANSPLHF TGCGCCAGCAGCTTGGACGTAGGGGCTAATTCACCCCTCCACTTT
TRBJ1-1 - - TRBV7-2 CASSLEGAGKAFF TGTGCCAGCAGCTTAGAAGGGGCAGGGAAAGCTTTCTTT
TRBJ2-5 - TRBD1 TRBV7-8 CASSDGTGIRETQYF TGTGCCAGCAGCGACGGGACAGGGATAAGGGAGACCCAGTACTTC
TRBJ1-5 - - TRBV10-3 CAIRGDSNQPQHF TGTGCCATCCGGGGGGATAGCAATCAGCCCCAGCATTTT
TRBJ1-3 - TRBD1 TRBV7-2 CASSLAVGQVGNTIYF TGTGCCAGCAGCTTAGCTGTCGGACAGGTCGGAAACACCATATATTTT
TRBJ2-1 - - TRBV19 CASTPGGGRGRYNEQFF TGTGCCAGTACCCCTGGGGGGGGGCGGGGACGCTACAATGAGCAGTTCTTC
TRBJ2-2 - - TRBV7-3 CASSLYMGHPNTGELFF TGTGCCAGCAGCTTATACATGGGACACCCGAACACCGGGGAGCTGTTTTTT
TRBJ2-1 - - TRBV13 CASRRNEGEQFF TGTGCCAGCAGGCGTAACGAGGGTGAGCAGTTCTTC
TRBJ1-1 once - TRBV7-9 CASSLTGTEAFF TGTGCCAGCAGCTTAACGGGGACTGAAGCTTTCTTT
TRBJ2-1 once TRBD1 TRBV6-1 CASSGLRTGAYNEQFF TGTGCCAGCAGTGGTCTTCGGACAGGGGCCTACAATGAGCAGTTCTTC
TRBJ1-1 - - TRBV6-6 CASRRRHDEAFF TGTGCCAGCAGACGACGACACGACGAAGCTTTCTTT